The text below deals with one TCR beta chain. The data are from a study of blood T cell repertoires in COVID-19. As for the study in general: The origin of the acute and convalescent COVID-19 samples was the United States, Italy and Spain. T cells, B-cell-depleted T cells, or PBMCs supplied cDNA or gDNA.

The V gene's germline CDR1 is SGHRS and CDR2 YFSETQ. Trimming removed 0 bases from V and 0 bases from J, with 4 bases in between. This CDR3 contains 14 residues. Using immunoSEQ multiplex PCR, the repertoire was profiled, and TCRdb retains in-frame clones only, with some absent. This sample yields approximately 190,000 clones, of which 84% are seen a single time; about 5.1% belongs to the top ten. The chain employs TRBV5-1 and TRBJ1-3; D remains ambiguous. The TCR was taken from a woman aged 70-85 years with active or convalescent COVID-19. Sequencing input: peripheral blood. CDR3 bases: TGCGCCAGCAGCTTGGCAGGCTCTGGAAACACCATATATTTT. This gives the protein CASSLAGSGNTIYF.